The source of this T cell receptor beta chain is a study of T cells after yellow fever vaccination. At least ten counts were recorded for this clonotype. Antigen: not known. The CDR3 covers 11 residues. The V gene lost 8 bases and the J gene lost 9 bases, with 16 bases spanning the gap. Germline CDR1 reads SQVTM; CDR2 reads ANQGSEA. A 5'RACE template-switching step, the method used to make TCR cDNA, added a universal primer site and UMIs. TCRdb reprocessed the 5' RACE reads via MiXCR and lists one record per CDR3 protein. Of around 250,000 distinct CDR3 sequences listed, 6.5% to 8.5% are singletons. Whole-study findings and limits: A limited proportion of clonotypes was detected within both the CD4 and CD8 compartments. Highly abundant clonotypes carried over from the bulk population could end up in FACS-sorted repertoires as contaminants. Post-booster repertoires again held most primary-vaccination clones (96% CD4, 88% CD8).

This sequence joins TRBV29-1 and TRBJ1-1; D is undetermined. This sequence originates from a man aged 25-40 years who received the YFV17D yellow fever vaccine. Material: CD4+ T cells sorted from PBMCs, obtained 15 days after the yellow fever booster vaccination. In DNA form, the CDR3 reads TGCAGCATTGGACGGCCAAACCAAGCTTTCTTT. It specifies CSIGRPNQAFF. Complete variable domain (other parts from reference TRBV29-1 and TRBJ1-1): SAVISQKPSRDICQRGTSLTIQCQVDSQVTMMFWYRQQPGQSLTLIATANQGSEATYESGFVIDKFPISRPNLTFSTLTVSNMSPEDSSIYLCSIGRPNQAFFGQGTRLTVV.